These 10 T cell receptor beta chains came from one sample sequenced in a study of lymphopenia after photon versus proton radiotherapy. The repertoire was sequenced with immunoSEQ multiplex PCR; TCRdb's copy has only in-frame clones and lacks some. The sample records tens of thousands of clones, roughly 89% being singletons. Sample: peripheral blood, taken from a patient treated with proton-based radiotherapy. The receptors derive from a woman in her seventies with pancreatic cancer. Some clones in this sample may be carry-over from other donors' samples.

V and J are TRBV2 and TRBJ2-3; D call uncertain. Trimming took 2 bases from V and 4 from J, leaving 4 bases between them. Germline V gene data show CDR1 as SNHLY and CDR2 as FYNNEI. This CDR3 region has 12 residues. This CDR3 is CASSEIPDTQYF. Here the CDR3 DNA reads TGTGCCAGCAGTGAAATCCCAGATACGCAGTATTTT. The full variable domain, with the rest looked up from reference TRBV2 and TRBJ2-3, is EPEVTQTPSHQVTQMGQEVILRCVPISNHLYFYWYRQILGQKVEFLVSFYNNEISEKSEIFDDQFSVERPDGSNFTLKIRSTKLEDSAMYFCASSEIPDTQYFGPGTRLTVL.

The chain joins TRBV5-4 to TRBJ2-5; D not resolved. V was cut by 4 bases and J by 1 base, with 11 bases left in between. CDR1 SGHNT and CDR2 YYREEE come from the germline V gene (reference sequence). The CDR3 length is 14 residues. CDR3 DNA sequence: TGTGCCAGCAGCCGGATCTCCACCCAAGAGACCCAGTACTTC. Translated: CASSRISTQETQYF.

This chain uses TRBV11-2 with TRBJ1-4; D is possibly TRBD1 (6 bases). V lost 5 bases and J lost 6, with 13 bases in between. Germline V lookup: CDR1 SGHAT, CDR2 FQNNGV. CDR3 length: 14 residues. CDR3 DNA sequence: TGTGCCAGCAGCCCAGGGGAGGAGGATGAAAAACTGTTTTTT. Translated, it gives CASSPGEEDEKLFF. Together with reference TRBV11-2 and TRBJ1-4, the CDR3 gives the full variable domain: EAGVAQSPRYKIIEKRQSVAFWCNPISGHATLYWYQQILGQGPKLLIQFQNNGVVDDSQLPKDRFSAERLKGVDSTLKIQPAKLEDSAVYLCASSPGEEDEKLFFGSGTQLSVL.

The chain carries TRBV5-1 and TRBJ2-1; 9 bases map to TRBD2. The CDR3 consists of 14 residues. The V gene end was trimmed by 4 bases and the J gene end by 3 bases; junction bases not matched to a gene: 2. Germline CDR1 is SGHRS and CDR2 is YFSETQ. CDR3 loop: CASSPTSGYNEQFF. In nucleotides, the CDR3 is TGCGCCAGCAGCCCGACTAGCGGCTACAATGAGCAGTTCTTC.

This clone came up once. The chain employs TRBV5-1 and TRBJ2-7; TRBD2 aligns across 8 bases. The CDR3 is made up of 14 amino acids. Per the germline V gene, CDR1 is SGHRS and CDR2 is YFSETQ. After removal of 3 bases from V and 3 bases from J, the junction contained 5 bases not matched to a gene. The DNA of the CDR3 is TGCGCCAGCAGCTGGCCCGGGAGGGACTACGAGCAGTACTTC. The encoded protein is CASSWPGRDYEQYF. Together with reference TRBV5-1 and TRBJ2-7, the CDR3 gives the full variable domain: KAGVTQTPRYLIKTRGQQVTLSCSPISGHRSVSWYQQTPGQGLQFLFEYFSETQRNKGNFPGRFSGRQFSNSRSEMNVSTLELGDSALYLCASSWPGRDYEQYFGPGTRLTVT.

V is TRBV5-5 and J is TRBJ2-3; D call uncertain. The CDR3 is 16 amino acids. V dropped 1 base and J dropped 2 bases, with 14 bases sitting between them. Per the germline V gene, CDR1 is SGHKS and CDR2 is YYEKEE (reference sequence). CDR3 loop: CASSLSPGVNTDTQYF. The CDR3 DNA reads TGTGCCAGCAGCTTGTCCCCCGGTGTTAACACAGATACGCAGTATTTT.

The gene calls are TRBV12-5 and TRBJ2-5; 11 positions match TRBD2. This CDR3 spans 13 amino acids. Germline CDR1 is LGHNT and CDR2 is FRNRAP. With V trimmed by 7 bases and J by 5 bases, 3 bases remained unmatched. The CDR3 DNA reads as TGTGCTAGTGCCACTAGCGGGAGCGAGACCCAGTACTTC. Residues: CASATSGSETQYF.

The chain joins TRBV10-3 to TRBJ2-7, with TRBD2 matching over 11 bases. CDR1 ENHRY and CDR2 SYGVKD come from the germline V gene. J lost 4 bases, V lost 3 bases, and 2 bases had no gene match. CDR3 size: 14 residues. The CDR3 coding sequence is TGTGCCATCAGTGAACTAGCGGGAGTATACGAGCAGTACTTC. It is translated as CAISELAGVYEQYF.

This clone is a singleton in its sample. The chain recombines TRBV29-1 with TRBJ1-5; D may be TRBD1 (5 bases). Germline V gene lookup returns CDR1 SQVTM and CDR2 ANQGSEA. The CDR3 is made up of 14 amino acids. V was cut by 2 bases and J by 5 bases, with 13 bases left in between. CDR3 in amino acids: CSVETGLGDQPQHF. CDR3 nucleotides: TGCAGCGTTGAAACCGGGCTGGGGGATCAGCCCCAGCATTTT.

The rearrangement joins TRBV29-1 to TRBJ2-7; D ambiguous. Per the germline V gene, CDR1 is SQVTM and CDR2 is ANQGSEA. Trimming removed 6 bases from V and 2 bases from J, with 11 bases in between. The CDR3 has 12 amino acids. The CDR3 is CSVVGAAYEQYF. The CDR3 DNA follows: TGCAGCGTGGTCGGTGCGGCCTACGAGCAGTACTTC.